The TCR beta chain under discussion was sequenced for a study of early T cells in non-severe SARS-CoV-2 infection. Turning to the study itself: The sequenced material was bulk RNA from unsorted whole blood, and its chains were unpaired.

At least ten counts were recorded for this clonotype. Its target is not known. Points from the study as a whole: Matches to VDJdb favored anti-spike CD8 responses and missed private and CD4 specificities.

V was clipped by 6 bases and J by 8 bases, with 16 bases between them. This CDR3 is 14 amino acids long. Germline loops: CDR1 MNHNY, CDR2 SVGAGI (reference sequence). Unique molecular identifiers were added to individual cDNA molecules. In TCRdb, the 5' RACE reads were re-called with MiXCR into one record per CDR3 protein. The table lists under 70,000 distinct CDR3 sequences, about 6% of them singletons. V is TRBV6-6 and J is TRBJ1-4, with D possibly being TRBD1 (5 bases). The TCR was taken from an adult who was a healthcare worker with PCR-confirmed SARS-CoV-2 infection or an uninfected control (not recorded which). The material sequenced was whole blood, taken at baseline. The CDR3 here is CASRSFGGGEKLFF. The CDR3 nucleotides are TGTGCCAGCAGGTCTTTCGGGGGTGGGGAAAAACTGTTTTTT.